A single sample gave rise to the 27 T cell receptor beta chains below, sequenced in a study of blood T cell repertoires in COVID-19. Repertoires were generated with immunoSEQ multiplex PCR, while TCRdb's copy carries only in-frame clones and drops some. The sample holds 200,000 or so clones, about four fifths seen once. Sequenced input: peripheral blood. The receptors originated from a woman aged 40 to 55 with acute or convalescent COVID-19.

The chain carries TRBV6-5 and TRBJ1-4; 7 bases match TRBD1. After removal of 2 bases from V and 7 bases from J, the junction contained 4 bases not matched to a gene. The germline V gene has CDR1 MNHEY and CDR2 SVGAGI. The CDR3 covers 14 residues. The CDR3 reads CASSYRGRGEKLFF. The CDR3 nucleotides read TGTGCCAGCAGTTACAGGGGGCGGGGTGAAAAACTGTTTTTT.

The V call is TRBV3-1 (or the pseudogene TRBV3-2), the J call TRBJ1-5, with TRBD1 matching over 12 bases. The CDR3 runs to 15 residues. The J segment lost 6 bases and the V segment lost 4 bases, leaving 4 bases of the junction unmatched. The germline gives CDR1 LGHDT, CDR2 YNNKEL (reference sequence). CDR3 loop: CASSLRGQGAQPQHF. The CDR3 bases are TGTGCCAGCAGCCTGAGGGGACAGGGGGCTCAGCCCCAGCATTTT.

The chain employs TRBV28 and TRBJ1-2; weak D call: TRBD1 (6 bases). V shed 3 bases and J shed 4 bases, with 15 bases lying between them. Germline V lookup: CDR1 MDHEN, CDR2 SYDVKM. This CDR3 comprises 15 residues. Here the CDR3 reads CASSFVLGQIYGYTF. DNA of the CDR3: TGTGCCAGCAGTTTTGTTCTCGGACAGATCTATGGCTACACCTTC.

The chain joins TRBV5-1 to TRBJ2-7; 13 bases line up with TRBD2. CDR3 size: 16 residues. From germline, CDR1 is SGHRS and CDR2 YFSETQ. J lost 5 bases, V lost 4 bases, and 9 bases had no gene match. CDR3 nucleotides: TGCGCCAGCAGCCGGACTAGCGGGAGCTCAGGAAACGAGCAGTACTTC. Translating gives CASSRTSGSSGNEQYF.

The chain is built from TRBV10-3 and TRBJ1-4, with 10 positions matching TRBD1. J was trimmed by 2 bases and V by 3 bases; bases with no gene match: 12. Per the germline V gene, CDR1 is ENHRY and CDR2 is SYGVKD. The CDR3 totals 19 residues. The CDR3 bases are TGTGCCATCAGTGACCACCGGGACAGGGGATTTGGGACTAATGAAAAACTGTTTTTT. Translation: CAISDHRDRGFGTNEKLFF.

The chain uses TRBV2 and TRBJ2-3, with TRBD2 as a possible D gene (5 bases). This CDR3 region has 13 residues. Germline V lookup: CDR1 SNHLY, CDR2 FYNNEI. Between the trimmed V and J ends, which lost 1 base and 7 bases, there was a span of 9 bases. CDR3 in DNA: TGTGCCAGCAGTGAAGTGTCTAGCAATACGCAGTATTTT. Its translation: CASSEVSSNTQYF.

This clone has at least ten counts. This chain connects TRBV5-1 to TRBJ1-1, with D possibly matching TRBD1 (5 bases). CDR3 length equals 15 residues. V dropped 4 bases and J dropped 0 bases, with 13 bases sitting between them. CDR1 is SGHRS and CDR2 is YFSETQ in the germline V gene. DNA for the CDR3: TGCGCCAGCAGCGGCTACACAGGTATGAACACTGAAGCTTTCTTT. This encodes CASSGYTGMNTEAFF.

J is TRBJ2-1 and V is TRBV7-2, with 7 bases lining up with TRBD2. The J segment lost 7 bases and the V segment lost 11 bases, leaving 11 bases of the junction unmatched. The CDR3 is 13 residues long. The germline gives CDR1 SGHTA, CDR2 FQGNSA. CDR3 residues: CAEAGRNSNEQFF. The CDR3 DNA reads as TGTGCCGAAGCGGGGAGGAATAGTAATGAGCAGTTCTTC. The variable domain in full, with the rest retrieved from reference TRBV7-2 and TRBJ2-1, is GAGVSQSPSNKVTEKGKDVELRCDPISGHTALYWYRQSLGQGLEFLIYFQGNSAPDKSGLPSDRFSAERTGGSVSTLTIQRTQQEDSAVYLCAEAGRNSNEQFFGPGTRLTVL.

The CDR3 sequence: CASSDSGVSETQYF. CDR3 sequence (DNA): TGTGCCAGCAGCGATAGCGGGGTCTCCGAGACCCAGTACTTC. This chain connects TRBV6-5 to TRBJ2-5; 8 positions agree with TRBD2. CDR1 and CDR2 (germline): MNHEY, SVGAGI. J was trimmed by 5 bases and V by 6 bases; bases with no gene match: 8. The CDR3 is made up of 14 amino acids.

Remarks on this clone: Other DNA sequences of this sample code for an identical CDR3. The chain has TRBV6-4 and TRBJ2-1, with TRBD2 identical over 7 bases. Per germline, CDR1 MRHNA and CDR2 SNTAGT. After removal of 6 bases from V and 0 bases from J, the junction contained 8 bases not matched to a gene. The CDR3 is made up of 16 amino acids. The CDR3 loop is CASSPLLADSYNEQFF. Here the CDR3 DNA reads TGTGCCAGCAGCCCCCTCCTAGCGGACTCCTACAATGAGCAGTTCTTC.

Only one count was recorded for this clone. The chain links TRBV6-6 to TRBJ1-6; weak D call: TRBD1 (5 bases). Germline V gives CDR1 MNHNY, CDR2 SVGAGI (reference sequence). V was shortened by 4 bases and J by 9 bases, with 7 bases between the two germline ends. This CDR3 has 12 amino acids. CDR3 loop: CASSWGGSPLHF. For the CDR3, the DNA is TGTGCCAGCAGTTGGGGGGGTTCACCCCTCCACTTT.

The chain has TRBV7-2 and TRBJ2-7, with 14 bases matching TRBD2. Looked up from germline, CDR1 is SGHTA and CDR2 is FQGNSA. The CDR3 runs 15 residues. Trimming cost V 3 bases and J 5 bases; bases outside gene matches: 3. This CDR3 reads CASSLTSGRANEQYF. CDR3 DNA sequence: TGTGCCAGCAGCTTGACTAGCGGGAGGGCAAACGAGCAGTACTTC.

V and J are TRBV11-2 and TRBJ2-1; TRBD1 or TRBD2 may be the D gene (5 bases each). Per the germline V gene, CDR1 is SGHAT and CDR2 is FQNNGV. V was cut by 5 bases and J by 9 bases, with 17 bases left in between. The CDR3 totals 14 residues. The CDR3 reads CASSIAPPQGEQFF. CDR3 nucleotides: TGTGCCAGCAGCATAGCGCCCCCCCAGGGTGAGCAGTTCTTC.

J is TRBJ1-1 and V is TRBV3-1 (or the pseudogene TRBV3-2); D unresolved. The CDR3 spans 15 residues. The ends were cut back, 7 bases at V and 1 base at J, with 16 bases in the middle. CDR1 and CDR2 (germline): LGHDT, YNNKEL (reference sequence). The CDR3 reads CASTTTDRWNTEAFF. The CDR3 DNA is TGTGCCAGCACTACAACAGATAGGTGGAACACTGAAGCTTTCTTT.

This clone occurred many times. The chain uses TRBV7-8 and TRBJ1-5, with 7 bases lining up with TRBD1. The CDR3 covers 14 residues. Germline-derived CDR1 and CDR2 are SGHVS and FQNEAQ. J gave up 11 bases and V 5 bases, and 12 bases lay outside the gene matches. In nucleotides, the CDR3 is TGTGCCAGCAGCAACGACAGGGCAAGCGCGTCCCAGCATTTT. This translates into CASSNDRASASQHF.

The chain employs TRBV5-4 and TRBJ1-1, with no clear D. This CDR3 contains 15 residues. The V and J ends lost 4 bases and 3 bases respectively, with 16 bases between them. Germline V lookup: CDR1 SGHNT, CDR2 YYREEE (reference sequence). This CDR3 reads CASSTRLNSDTEAFF. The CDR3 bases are TGTGCCAGCAGCACTCGATTAAATTCGGACACTGAAGCTTTCTTT. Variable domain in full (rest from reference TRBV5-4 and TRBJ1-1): ETGVTQSPTHLIKTRGQQVTLRCSSQSGHNTVSWYQQALGQGPQFIFQYYREEENGRGNFPPRFSGLQFPNYSSELNVNALELDDSALYLCASSTRLNSDTEAFFGQGTRLTVV.

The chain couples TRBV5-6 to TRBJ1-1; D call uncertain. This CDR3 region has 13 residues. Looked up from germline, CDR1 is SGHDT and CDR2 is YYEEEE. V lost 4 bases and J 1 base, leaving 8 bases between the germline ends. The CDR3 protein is CASSQVRNTEAFF. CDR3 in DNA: TGTGCCAGCAGCCAGGTCAGGAACACTGAAGCTTTCTTT.

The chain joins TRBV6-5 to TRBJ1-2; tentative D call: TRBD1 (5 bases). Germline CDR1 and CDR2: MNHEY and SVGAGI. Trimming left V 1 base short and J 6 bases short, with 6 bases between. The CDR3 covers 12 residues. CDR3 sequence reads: CASSYLGDGYTF. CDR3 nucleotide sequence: TGTGCCAGCAGTTACTTAGGGGATGGCTACACCTTC.

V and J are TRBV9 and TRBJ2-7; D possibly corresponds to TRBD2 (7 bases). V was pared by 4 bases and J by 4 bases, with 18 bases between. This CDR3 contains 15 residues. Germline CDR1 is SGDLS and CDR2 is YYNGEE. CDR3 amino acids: CASSRLGGEWYEQYF. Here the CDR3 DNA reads TGTGCCAGCAGCCGCCTAGGGGGGGAGTGGTACGAGCAGTACTTC.

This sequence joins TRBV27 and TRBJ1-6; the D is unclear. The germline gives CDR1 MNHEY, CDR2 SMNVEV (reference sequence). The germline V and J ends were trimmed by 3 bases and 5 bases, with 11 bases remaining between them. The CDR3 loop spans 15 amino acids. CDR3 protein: CASSFWAGNNSPLHF. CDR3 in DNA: TGTGCCAGCAGTTTCTGGGCGGGGAATAATTCACCCCTCCACTTT.

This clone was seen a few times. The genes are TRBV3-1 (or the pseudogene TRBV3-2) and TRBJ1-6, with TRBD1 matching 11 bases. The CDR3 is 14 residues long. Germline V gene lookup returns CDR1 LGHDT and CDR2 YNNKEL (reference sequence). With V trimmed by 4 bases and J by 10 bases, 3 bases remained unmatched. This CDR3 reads CASSPGQGDSPLHF. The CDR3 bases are TGTGCCAGCAGCCCGGGACAGGGGGACTCACCCCTCCACTTT.

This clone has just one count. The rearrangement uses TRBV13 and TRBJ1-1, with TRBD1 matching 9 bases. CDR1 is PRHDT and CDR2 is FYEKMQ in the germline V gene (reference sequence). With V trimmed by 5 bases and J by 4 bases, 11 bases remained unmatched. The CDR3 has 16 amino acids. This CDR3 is CASSRTGVGGGTEAFF. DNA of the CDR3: TGTGCCAGCAGCCGGACAGGGGTAGGAGGGGGCACTGAAGCTTTCTTT.

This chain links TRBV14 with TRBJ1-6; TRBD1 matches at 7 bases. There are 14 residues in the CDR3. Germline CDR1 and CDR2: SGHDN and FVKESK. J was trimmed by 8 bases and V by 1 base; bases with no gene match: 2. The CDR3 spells CASSQGTGHSPLHF. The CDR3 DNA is TGTGCCAGCAGCCAAGGGACAGGTCATTCACCCCTCCACTTT.

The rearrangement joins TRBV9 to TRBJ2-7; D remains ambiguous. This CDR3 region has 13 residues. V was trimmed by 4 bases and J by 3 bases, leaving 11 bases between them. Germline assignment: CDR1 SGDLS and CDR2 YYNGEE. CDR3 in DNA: TGTGCCAGCAGCCCCCCGTCACACTACGAGCAGTACTTC. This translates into CASSPPSHYEQYF.

CDR3 nucleotides: TGTGCCAGTAAGTTGCGGGGCTCCTACAATGAGCAGTTCTTC. Its protein is CASKLRGSYNEQFF. The J gene is TRBJ2-1, the V gene TRBV19; a possible D gene is TRBD2 (6 bases). Germline loops: CDR1 LNHDA, CDR2 SQIVND (reference sequence). V lost 7 bases to trimming and J lost 0 bases, with 10 bases between them. There are 14 residues in the CDR3.

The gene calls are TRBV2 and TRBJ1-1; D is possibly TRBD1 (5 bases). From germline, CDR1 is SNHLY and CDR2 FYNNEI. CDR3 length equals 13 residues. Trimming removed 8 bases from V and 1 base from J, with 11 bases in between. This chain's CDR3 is CASGGLGNTEAFF. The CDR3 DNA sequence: TGTGCCAGCGGGGGACTGGGGAACACTGAAGCTTTCTTT.

The CDR3 here is CASSDRSEQYF. CDR3 DNA: TGTGCCAGCAGCGATAGGAGCGAGCAGTACTTC. The chain uses TRBV7-9 and TRBJ2-7; D call uncertain. V gave up 5 bases and J gave up 6 bases, with 8 bases separating them. The CDR3 spans 11 residues. Germline values: CDR1 SEHNR, CDR2 FQNEAQ (reference sequence).